These 7 T cell receptor beta chains originate from one sample sequenced in a study of blood T cell repertoires in COVID-19. Using immunoSEQ multiplex PCR, the repertoire was profiled, and TCRdb retains in-frame clones only, with some absent. The sample lists roughly 190,000 clones; roughly 80% were seen once. What was sequenced was peripheral blood. The receptors originated from a woman between 40 and 55 years old with COVID-19, enrolled during active disease.

J is TRBJ2-7 and V is TRBV6-1; a possible D gene is TRBD2 (6 bases). The V end lost 3 bases, the J end lost 2 bases, and 11 bases lay between the germline ends. The V gene's germline CDR1 is MNHNS and CDR2 SASEGT. The CDR3 contains 14 residues. CDR3 bases: TGTGCCAGCAGTGATCCGGGACTTCCCTACGAGCAGTACTTC. Its translation: CASSDPGLPYEQYF.

J is TRBJ2-1 and V is TRBV5-6; D unresolved. V was cut by 1 base and J by 10 bases, with 9 bases left in between. This CDR3 is built from 12 residues. Germline-derived CDR1 and CDR2 are SGHDT and YYEEEE. CDR3 nucleotides: TGTGCCAGCAGCTTGACCCCCGGGGAGCAGTTCTTC. Translating it yields CASSLTPGEQFF.

This rearrangement joins TRBV14 to TRBJ2-7; 8 bases fit TRBD2. Per the germline V gene, CDR1 is SGHDN and CDR2 is FVKESK. The J segment lost 4 bases and the V segment lost 6 bases, leaving 11 bases of the junction unmatched. The CDR3 is made up of 15 amino acids. CDR3 amino acids: CASSKSGSGIYEQYF. The CDR3 coding sequence is TGTGCCAGCAGTAAAAGCGGGAGCGGGATTTACGAGCAGTACTTC.

The rearrangement uses TRBV11-2 and TRBJ2-6, with D hard to call. CDR1 is SGHAT and CDR2 is FQNNGV in the germline V gene. Trimming took off 7 bases at V and 0 bases at J, with 4 bases between the two ends. The CDR3 is 13 residues long. The CDR3 nucleotides are TGTGCCAGCACCCACTCTGGGGCCAACGTCCTGACTTTC. Translation: CASTHSGANVLTF. Full variable domain (rest looked up from reference TRBV11-2 and TRBJ2-6): EAGVAQSPRYKIIEKRQSVAFWCNPISGHATLYWYQQILGQGPKLLIQFQNNGVVDDSQLPKDRFSAERLKGVDSTLKIQPAKLEDSAVYLCASTHSGANVLTFGAGSRLTVL.

This CDR3 reads CASSLVGEHPQYF. CDR3 in DNA: TGCGCCAGCAGCTTAGTCGGGGAGCACCCCCAGTACTTC. The chain couples TRBV5-1 to TRBJ2-4, with a weak D call TRBD2 (5 bases). The CDR3 sequence is 13 residues long. Per the germline V gene, CDR1 is SGHRS and CDR2 is YFSETQ. Trimming left V 2 bases short and J 13 bases short, with 16 bases between.

The rearrangement uses TRBV11-2 and TRBJ1-6; 8 bases line up with TRBD1. The CDR3 length is 16 residues. Looked up from germline, CDR1 is SGHAT and CDR2 is FQNNGV. V lost 9 bases and J lost 3; bases outside the gene matches: 10. Here the CDR3 reads CASNRQGAHYNSPLHF. The CDR3, as DNA: TGTGCCAGTAATCGTCAGGGGGCTCACTATAATTCACCCCTCCACTTT. The full variable domain, in which reference TRBV11-2 and TRBJ1-6 provide the parts outside the CDR3, is EAGVAQSPRYKIIEKRQSVAFWCNPISGHATLYWYQQILGQGPKLLIQFQNNGVVDDSQLPKDRFSAERLKGVDSTLKIQPAKLEDSAVYLCASNRQGAHYNSPLHFGNGTRLTVT.

The chain employs TRBV9 and TRBJ1-5, with a tentative D call TRBD1 (5 bases). V gave up 4 bases and J gave up 0 bases, with 29 bases separating them. The length of the CDR3 is 21 residues. The germline CDR1 and CDR2 sequences are SGDLS and YYNGEE. CDR3 sequence reads: CASSPRPPGHPSHHSNQPQHF. In DNA form, the CDR3 reads TGTGCCAGCAGCCCCCGGCCTCCTGGACACCCGAGCCATCATAGCAATCAGCCCCAGCATTTT.